Presented here are 28 T cell receptor beta chains from one specimen sequenced in a study of blood T cell repertoires in COVID-19. Clones were sequenced by immunoSEQ multiplex PCR, and TCRdb holds only the in-frame ones, with some missing. The profile shows about 260,000 clones, about 87% of them singletons. Sequences were obtained from peripheral blood. Receptors were obtained from a woman between 65 and 79 years old with COVID-19, enrolled during active disease.

The J gene is TRBJ2-1, the V gene TRBV5-1; D remains ambiguous. Deletions cut 1 base from V and 12 bases from J, with 14 bases between. The CDR3 consists of 13 residues. CDR1 is SGHRS and CDR2 is YFSETQ in the germline V gene. The CDR3 region is CASSLLVAERQFF. The CDR3 DNA sequence: TGCGCCAGCAGCTTGCTAGTGGCAGAAAGGCAGTTCTTC.

This rearrangement joins TRBV29-1 to TRBJ2-1; the match to TRBD2 covers 13 bases. CDR1 is SQVTM and CDR2 is ANQGSEA in the germline V gene. The CDR3 consists of 15 residues. J gave up 7 bases and V 1 base, and 4 bases lay outside the gene matches. The CDR3, as DNA: TGCAGCGTTGAAGTTACTAGCGGGAGGGCTAATGAGCAGTTCTTC. The encoded protein is CSVEVTSGRANEQFF.

The chain has TRBV18 and TRBJ1-5, with D maybe TRBD1 (6 bases). CDR1 and CDR2 (germline): KGHSH, LQKENI. Trimming took off 6 bases at V and 6 bases at J, with 12 bases between the two ends. CDR3 length: 13 residues. The CDR3, as DNA: TGTGCCAGCTCTCCTACAGGGTCTCAGCCCCAGCATTTT. Its translation: CASSPTGSQPQHF. Full variable domain (outside the CDR3, taken from reference TRBV18 and TRBJ1-5): NAGVMQNPRHLVRRRGQEARLRCSPMKGHSHVYWYRQLPEEGLKFMVYLQKENIIDESGMPKERFSAEFPKEGPSILRIQQVVRGDSAAYFCASSPTGSQPQHFGDGTRLSIL.

The chain uses TRBV5-1 and TRBJ1-2; 12 nucleotides match TRBD1. Germline V CDR1 and CDR2: SGHRS, YFSETQ. The CDR3 sequence is 16 residues long. Losses at the gene ends were 4 bases for V and 8 bases for J; bases not matched to a gene: 12. CDR3 sequence (DNA): TGCGCCAGCAGCCCAAGTGCGGGACAGGGGGCGCGAGGCTACACCTTC. This translates into CASSPSAGQGARGYTF.

J is TRBJ1-1 and V is TRBV5-4, with 8 positions matching TRBD1. J lost 6 bases, V lost 5 bases, and 3 bases had no gene match. This CDR3 is built from 12 residues. Germline CDR1 SGHNT, CDR2 YYREEE (reference sequence). For the CDR3, the DNA is TGTGCCAGCAGTCCAGGGGGCCCTGAAGCTTTCTTT. Translating it yields CASSPGGPEAFF.

For this clone: The junction and the germline gene differ at one end; a read error may be behind it. The rearrangement links TRBV24-1 to TRBJ1-5; maybe TRBD1 (5 bases). Germline CDR1 reads KGHDR; CDR2 reads SFDVKD. The CDR3 runs 15 residues. The CDR3 nucleotides are TGTGCCACCCGTGAGACTGGGGGACTCAATCAGCCCCAGCATTTT. This translates into CATRETGGLNQPQHF.

This chain joins TRBV2 and TRBJ1-5; 9 bases match TRBD1. Germline V gene sequence: CDR1 SNHLY, CDR2 FYNNEI. With 8 bases clipped from V and 0 bases from J, the junction kept 11 bases outside the gene matches. The CDR3 is made up of 17 amino acids. The DNA of the CDR3 is TGTGCCAGCGGACAGGGGAGGTCCCCCTATAGCAATCAGCCCCAGCATTTT. Its translation: CASGQGRSPYSNQPQHF.

The chain carries TRBV11-3 and TRBJ2-7; no definite D call. Germline V lookup: CDR1 SGHNT, CDR2 YENEEA. The germline V and J ends were trimmed by 1 base and 7 bases, with 5 bases remaining between them. CDR3 length: 11 amino acids. The DNA of the CDR3 is TGTGCCAGCAGCTTAGTAGCTGAGCAGTACTTC. Protein: CASSLVAEQYF.

In nucleotides, the CDR3 is TGTGCCAGCAGTAACCCGACAGGGGGCTATGGCTACACCTTC. Translated, it gives CASSNPTGGYGYTF. V is TRBV6-5 and J is TRBJ1-2; 9 positions match TRBD1. Looked up from germline, CDR1 is MNHEY and CDR2 is SVGAGI. The ends lost 5 bases at V and 4 bases at J; junction bases unmatched: 5. The CDR3 has 14 residues.

The gene calls are TRBV5-1 and TRBJ1-2, with 8 bases identical to TRBD1. Germline CDR1 and CDR2: SGHRS and YFSETQ. There are 15 residues in the CDR3. The V gene end was trimmed by 2 bases and the J gene end by 6 bases; junction bases not matched to a gene: 9. The CDR3 reads CASSLQGGQPDGYTF. Here the CDR3 DNA reads TGCGCCAGCAGCTTACAGGGGGGGCAGCCGGATGGCTACACCTTC.

This rearrangement joins TRBV27 to TRBJ1-1; weak D call: TRBD1 (6 bases). V was trimmed by 6 bases and J by 6 bases, leaving 14 bases between them. This CDR3 is 13 amino acids long. CDR1 MNHEY and CDR2 SMNVEV come from the germline V gene (reference sequence). Here the CDR3 DNA reads TGTGCCAGCAGCTCCACAGGGCCCCCTGAAGCTTTCTTT. It yields the protein CASSSTGPPEAFF.

The V gene is TRBV7-9, the J gene TRBJ2-7; a weak D match, TRBD2 (6 bases). The V end was cut by 5 bases, the J end by 5 bases, with 19 bases between. Germline V gene lookup returns CDR1 SEHNR and CDR2 FQNEAQ (reference sequence). The CDR3 has 15 residues. CDR3 residues: CASSLSAGPRNEQYF. The DNA for the CDR3 is TGTGCCAGCAGCCTCTCTGCGGGACCAAGGAACGAGCAGTACTTC.

The J gene is TRBJ2-7, the V gene TRBV19; TRBD1 matches at 7 bases. Germline values: CDR1 LNHDA, CDR2 SQIVND (reference sequence). This CDR3 is 14 amino acids long. The trim removed 2 bases at V and 4 bases at J, leaving 5 bases unmatched. In DNA, the CDR3 is TGTGCCAGTAGTATACGGGACAGTTTATACGAGCAGTACTTC. This gives the protein CASSIRDSLYEQYF.

J is TRBJ1-1 and V is TRBV5-1, with D unresolved. The CDR3 is made up of 13 amino acids. The germline V gene encodes CDR1 SGHRS and CDR2 YFSETQ. Trimming took 0 bases from V and 4 from J, leaving 7 bases between them. The CDR3 region is CASSLGVSTEAFF. CDR3 nucleotide sequence: TGCGCCAGCAGCTTGGGTGTTAGCACTGAAGCTTTCTTT.

This chain joins TRBV25-1 and TRBJ2-5; 11 nucleotides match TRBD2. The germline CDR1 and CDR2 sequences are MGHDK and SYGVNS. The CDR3 length is 14 residues. The ends lost 7 bases at V and 4 bases at J; junction bases unmatched: 5. The CDR3 here is CASTLAGGGETQYF. In DNA form, the CDR3 reads TGTGCCAGCACCCTAGCGGGGGGCGGAGAGACCCAGTACTTC.

The rearrangement joins TRBV3-1 (or the pseudogene TRBV3-2) to TRBJ1-2, with TRBD1 identical over 7 bases. The CDR3 sequence is 15 residues long. The germline V gene encodes CDR1 LGHDT and CDR2 YNNKEL (reference sequence). After removal of 3 bases from V and 0 bases from J, the junction contained 4 bases not matched to a gene. The CDR3 is CASSHMDRPNYGYTF. CDR3 coding DNA: TGTGCCAGCAGCCACATGGACAGGCCTAACTATGGCTACACCTTC.

This chain joins TRBV28 and TRBJ1-2; 7 bases fit TRBD1. V trimming: 5 bases; J trimming: 5 bases; junction bases outside the gene matches: 2. CDR1 and CDR2 (germline): MDHEN, SYDVKM. The CDR3 is made up of 12 amino acids. The CDR3 loop is CASSQQGYGYTF. CDR3 in DNA: TGTGCCAGCAGTCAACAGGGGTATGGCTACACCTTC.

This rearrangement joins TRBV6-5 to TRBJ2-7; D may be TRBD2 (5 bases). Germline CDR1 and CDR2: MNHEY and SVGAGI. The CDR3 has 12 amino acids. The ends were cut back, 8 bases at V and 4 bases at J, with 12 bases in the middle. The CDR3 here is CASGVEGYEQYF. DNA for the CDR3: TGTGCCAGCGGGGTAGAGGGTTACGAGCAGTACTTC.

The rearrangement joins TRBV4-1 to TRBJ1-1; perhaps TRBD1 as D (6 bases). This CDR3 is 15 amino acids long. Germline V gives CDR1 MGHRA, CDR2 YSYEKL. V dropped 6 bases and J dropped 0 bases, with 14 bases sitting between them. CDR3 loop: CASSPLGGLNTEAFF. The CDR3 bases are TGCGCCAGCAGTCCCCTTGGGGGCCTGAACACTGAAGCTTTCTTT.

This rearrangement joins TRBV9 to TRBJ1-2, with D possibly being TRBD1 (5 bases). In germline, CDR1 is SGDLS, CDR2 YYNGEE. Trimming pared 0 bases from V and 8 bases from J, leaving 17 bases between. The CDR3 is 15 residues long. CDR3 residues: CASSVVGQGSYGYTF. The CDR3, as DNA: TGTGCCAGCAGCGTAGTGGGTCAGGGCAGTTACGGCTACACCTTC.

The J gene is TRBJ1-2, the V gene TRBV19; no clear D gene. Trimming pared 3 bases from V and 8 bases from J, leaving 16 bases between. Germline CDR1 LNHDA, CDR2 SQIVND (reference sequence). The length of the CDR3 is 14 residues. The chain's CDR3 is CASSIPNRGFGYTF. The DNA of the CDR3 is TGTGCCAGTAGTATCCCTAATAGAGGATTCGGCTACACCTTC.

CDR3 region: CASSLHGSSVTGELFF. CDR3 DNA sequence: TGTGCCAGCAGCTTACACGGGAGTTCGGTCACCGGGGAGCTGTTTTTT. The chain carries TRBV11-3 and TRBJ2-2; D possibly corresponds to TRBD2 (6 bases). Deletions cut 2 bases from V and 4 bases from J, with 14 bases between. This CDR3 has 16 amino acids. CDR1 is SGHNT, CDR2 YENEEA, per germline.

This sequence joins TRBV27 and TRBJ1-5; 8 bases are a match to TRBD1. CDR3 size: 14 residues. CDR1 is MNHEY and CDR2 is SMNVEV in the germline V gene (reference sequence). The ends lost 0 bases at V and 5 bases at J; junction bases unmatched: 0. The CDR3 nucleotides are TGTGCCAGCAGTTTATCCAGGGGGCATCAGCCCCAGCATTTT. Amino acid sequence: CASSLSRGHQPQHF.

The V gene is TRBV3-1 (or the pseudogene TRBV3-2), the J gene TRBJ2-7; TRBD2 agrees at 7 bases. With V trimmed by 1 base and J by 3 bases, 6 bases remained unmatched. CDR1 is LGHDT, CDR2 YNNKEL, per germline (reference sequence). This CDR3 has 15 amino acids. The CDR3 is CASSQVLGEGYEQYF. CDR3 DNA: TGTGCCAGCAGCCAAGTACTAGGGGAGGGCTACGAGCAGTACTTC.

V and J are TRBV29-1 and TRBJ2-7; D possibly corresponds to TRBD1 (6 bases). The CDR3 covers 11 residues. CDR1 and CDR2 (germline): SQVTM, ANQGSEA. Trimming took off 3 bases at V and 4 bases at J, with 7 bases between the two ends. The CDR3 sequence: CSVEDSYEQYF. As DNA, the CDR3 is TGCAGCGTTGAGGACAGTTACGAGCAGTACTTC.

This clone appeared a few times. This sequence joins TRBV20-1 and TRBJ2-1; TRBD2 agrees at 7 bases. The length of the CDR3 is 14 residues. V was pared by 3 bases and J by 0 bases, with 2 bases of the junction left unmatched. The germline gives CDR1 DFQATT, CDR2 SNEGSKA (reference sequence). The CDR3 region is CSASRGSSYNEQFF. CDR3 DNA: TGCAGTGCTAGTCGCGGGAGCTCCTACAATGAGCAGTTCTTC.

The V and J genes are TRBV19 and TRBJ2-1; 11 positions match TRBD1. Trimming at V came to 4 bases and at J to 5 bases, leaving 4 bases not matched to a gene. CDR1 LNHDA and CDR2 SQIVND come from the germline V gene (reference sequence). The CDR3 runs 15 residues. The CDR3 is CASSTGTGGNNEQFF. In DNA form, the CDR3 reads TGTGCCAGTAGTACAGGGACAGGGGGGAACAATGAGCAGTTCTTC.

The count of this clone is one. This CDR3 is CASSESKLSGVGNTIYF. Written as DNA, the CDR3 is TGCGCCAGCAGTGAGTCGAAATTGTCGGGGGTCGGAAACACCATATATTTT. The chain carries TRBV10-1 and TRBJ1-3, with D possibly being TRBD1 (5 bases). Trimming removed 0 bases at V and 4 bases at J, with 16 bases between. Germline V gene data show CDR1 as WNHNN and CDR2 as SYGVQD (reference sequence). CDR3 length: 17 amino acids.